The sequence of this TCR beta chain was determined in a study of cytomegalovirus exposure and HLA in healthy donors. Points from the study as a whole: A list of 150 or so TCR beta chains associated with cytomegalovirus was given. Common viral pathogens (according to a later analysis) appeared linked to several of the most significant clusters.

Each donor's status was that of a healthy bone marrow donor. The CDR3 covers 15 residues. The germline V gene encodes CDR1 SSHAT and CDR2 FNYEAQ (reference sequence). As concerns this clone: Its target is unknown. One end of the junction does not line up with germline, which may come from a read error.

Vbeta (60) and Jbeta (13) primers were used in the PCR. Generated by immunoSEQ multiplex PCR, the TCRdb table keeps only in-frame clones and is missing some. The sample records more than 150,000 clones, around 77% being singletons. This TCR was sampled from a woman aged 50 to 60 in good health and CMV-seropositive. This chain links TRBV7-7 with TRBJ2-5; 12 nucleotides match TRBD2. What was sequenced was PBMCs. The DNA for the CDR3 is TGTGCTAGCAGCCCTACGGGACTAGCGGGAGAGACCCAGTACTTC. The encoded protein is CASSPTGLAGETQYF.